This T cell receptor (beta chain) was captured in a study of blood T cell repertoires in COVID-19. At the level of the study: From the United States, Italy and Spain came samples of acute and convalescent COVID-19. In each case, the material was cDNA or gDNA derived from T cells, B-cell-depleted T cells, or PBMCs.

Authors' analysis steps: Using reference gene primer amplification, nucleated cell counts were estimated. Libraries were prepared by immunoSEQ multiplex PCR; TCRdb keeps only in-frame clonotypes and omits some of them. Clone size and the V and J calls come from that table; the DNA yielded D and trimming. The sample carries 100,000 to 150,000 clones, around 83% recorded once. The CDR3 sequence is 15 residues long. V trimming: 2 bases; J trimming: 4 bases; junction bases outside the gene matches: 3. The V gene's germline CDR1 is KGHSH and CDR2 LQKENI. The receptor's source is a man older than 75 with active or convalescent COVID-19. Sequencing was done on a sample of peripheral blood. V is TRBV18 and J is TRBJ2-1; 9 bases line up with TRBD1. The CDR3 spells CASSPTTGGYNEQFF. For the CDR3, the DNA is TGTGCCAGCTCACCAACGACAGGGGGGTACAATGAGCAGTTCTTC.